Sequencing of this T cell receptor beta chain was carried out in a study of cytomegalovirus exposure and HLA in healthy donors. As for the study in general: Earlier work reported about 110 million unique TCR beta sequences from about 180 million T cells.

Note on this clone: No antigen is known for it.

CDR3 length: 15 amino acids. CDR1 is SGDLS and CDR2 is YYNGEE in the germline V gene. V gave up 4 bases and J gave up 3 bases; unmatched junction bases: 8. Study conclusions and caveats: Immune exposure was documented only through CMV serostatus. Prediction of most subjects' HLA-A and HLA-B alleles by TCR beta sequences was reportedly accurate.

Amplification used 60 Vbeta primers and 13 Jbeta primers. Here immunoSEQ multiplex PCR was the method, and the copy in TCRdb shows in-frame clones only, minus some. Its table lists over 100,000 clones. This clonotype was obtained from a man aged 25 to 45 in good health and CMV-seronegative. The sample comprised PBMCs. The chain joins TRBV9 to TRBJ2-7, with 9 bases identical to TRBD1. CDR3 in amino acids: CASSPRTGERYEQYF. The DNA for the CDR3 is TGTGCCAGCAGCCCGAGGACAGGGGAACGCTACGAGCAGTACTTC. The whole variable domain, remainder taken from reference TRBV9 and TRBJ2-7, is DSGVTQTPKHLITATGQRVTLRCSPRSGDLSVYWYQQSLDQGLQFLIQYYNGEERAKGNILERFSAQQFPDLHSELNLSSLELGDSALYFCASSPRTGERYEQYFGPGTRLTVT.